The following is a T cell receptor (beta chain) sequence with its context. This sample is drawn from a study of neoadjuvant anti-PD-1 for oral cavity cancer. Repertoires were generated with immunoSEQ multiplex PCR, while TCRdb's copy carries only in-frame clones and drops some. The data contain some 15,000 clones, about 66% of them singletons. There are 13 residues in the CDR3. Trimming took 1 base from V and 4 from J, leaving 4 bases between them. Germline CDR1 SGHVS, CDR2 FQNEAQ. The receptor's source is a person aged 35-80 years with oral cavity squamous cell carcinoma. The J gene is TRBJ2-2, the V gene TRBV7-8; D remains unclear. Sequenced material: PBMCs, taken before nivolumab (anti-PD-1) treatment. CDR3 amino acids: CASSLGPTGELFF. In DNA form, the CDR3 reads TGTGCCAGCAGCTTAGGCCCCACCGGGGAGCTGTTTTTT.